The source of this TCR beta chain is a study of control samples from healthy donors and cancer patients. Germline values: CDR1 SGHAT, CDR2 FQNNGV. The V and J ends lost 5 bases and 6 bases, in that order; junction bases with no gene match: 3. The CDR3 loop spans 13 amino acids. The table came from immunoSEQ multiplex PCR; TCRdb's copy has only in-frame clones and leaves some out. The repertoire consists of around 55,000 clones, with 90% to 97% occurring once and the leading ten covering 0.95% to 1.4%. What was sequenced was blood. V usage is TRBV11-2 and J usage is TRBJ1-2, with 10 bases identical to TRBD1. The receptor's source is a woman in her late teens or twenties in good health. CDR3 bases: TGTGCCAGCAGCCCCGGGACAGGGGATGGCTACACCTTC. Its protein is CASSPGTGDGYTF.